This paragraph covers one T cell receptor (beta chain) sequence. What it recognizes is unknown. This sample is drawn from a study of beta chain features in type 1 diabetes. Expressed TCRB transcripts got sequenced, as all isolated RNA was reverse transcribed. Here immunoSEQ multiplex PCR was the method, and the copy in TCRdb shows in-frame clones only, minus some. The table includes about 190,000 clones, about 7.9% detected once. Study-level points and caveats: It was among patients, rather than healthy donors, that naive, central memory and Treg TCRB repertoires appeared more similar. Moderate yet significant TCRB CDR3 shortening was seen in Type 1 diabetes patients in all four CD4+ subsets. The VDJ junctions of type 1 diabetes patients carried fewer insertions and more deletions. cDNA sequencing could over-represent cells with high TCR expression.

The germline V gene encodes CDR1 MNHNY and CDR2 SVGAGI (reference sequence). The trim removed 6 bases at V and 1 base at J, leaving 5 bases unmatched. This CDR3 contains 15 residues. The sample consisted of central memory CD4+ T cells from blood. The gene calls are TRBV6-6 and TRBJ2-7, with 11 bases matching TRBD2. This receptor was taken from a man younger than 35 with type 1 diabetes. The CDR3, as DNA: TGTGCCAGCAGCGCCGGGACTAGCGGATCCTACGAGCAGTACTTC. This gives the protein CASSAGTSGSYEQYF.